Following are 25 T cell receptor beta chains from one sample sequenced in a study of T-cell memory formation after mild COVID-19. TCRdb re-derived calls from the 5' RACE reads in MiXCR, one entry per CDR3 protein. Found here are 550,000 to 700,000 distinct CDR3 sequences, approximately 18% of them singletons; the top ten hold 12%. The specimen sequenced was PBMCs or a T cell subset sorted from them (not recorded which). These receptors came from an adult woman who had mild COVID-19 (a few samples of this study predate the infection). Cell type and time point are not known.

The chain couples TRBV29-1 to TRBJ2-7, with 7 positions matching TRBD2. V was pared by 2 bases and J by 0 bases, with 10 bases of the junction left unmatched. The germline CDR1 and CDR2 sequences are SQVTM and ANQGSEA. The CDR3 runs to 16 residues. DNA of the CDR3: TGCAGCGTTGAATTGGTTCCGGAGCGGGGCTCCTACGAGCAGTACTTC. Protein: CSVELVPERGSYEQYF.

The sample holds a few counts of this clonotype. The CDR3 reads CASTPGQRTNYGYTF. CDR3 nucleotide sequence: TGTGCCAGCACCCCGGGACAGCGTACTAACTATGGCTACACCTTC. The chain recombines TRBV6-6 with TRBJ1-2, with 7 nucleotides matching TRBD1. Germline V gene lookup returns CDR1 MNHNY and CDR2 SVGAGI (reference sequence). V was clipped by 7 bases and J by 0 bases; unmatched bases: 8. The CDR3 consists of 15 residues.

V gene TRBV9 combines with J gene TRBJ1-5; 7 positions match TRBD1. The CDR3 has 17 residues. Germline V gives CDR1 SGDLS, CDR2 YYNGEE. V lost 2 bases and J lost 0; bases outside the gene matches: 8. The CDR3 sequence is CASSVADRTNSNQPQHF. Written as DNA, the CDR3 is TGTGCCAGCAGCGTCGCGGACAGGACAAATAGCAATCAGCCCCAGCATTTT.

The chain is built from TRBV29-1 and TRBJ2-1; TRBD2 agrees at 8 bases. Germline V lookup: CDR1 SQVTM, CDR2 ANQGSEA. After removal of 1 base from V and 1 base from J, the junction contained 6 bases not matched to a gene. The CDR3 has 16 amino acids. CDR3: CSVEVGSGKSYNEQFF. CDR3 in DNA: TGCAGCGTTGAAGTTGGTAGCGGGAAGTCCTACAATGAGCAGTTCTTC.

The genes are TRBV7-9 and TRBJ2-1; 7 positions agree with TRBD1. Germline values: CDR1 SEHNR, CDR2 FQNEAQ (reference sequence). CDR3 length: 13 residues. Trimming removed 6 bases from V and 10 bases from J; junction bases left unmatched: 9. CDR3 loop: CASRSGGGQEQFF. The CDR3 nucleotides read TGTGCCAGCAGATCCGGTGGGGGACAGGAGCAGTTCTTC.

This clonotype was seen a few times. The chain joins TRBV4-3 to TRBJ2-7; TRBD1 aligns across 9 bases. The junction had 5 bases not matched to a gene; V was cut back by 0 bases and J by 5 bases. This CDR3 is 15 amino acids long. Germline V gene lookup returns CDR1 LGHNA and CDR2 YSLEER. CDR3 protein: CASSQDWDRADEQYF. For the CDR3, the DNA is TGCGCCAGCAGCCAAGACTGGGACAGGGCCGACGAGCAGTACTTC.

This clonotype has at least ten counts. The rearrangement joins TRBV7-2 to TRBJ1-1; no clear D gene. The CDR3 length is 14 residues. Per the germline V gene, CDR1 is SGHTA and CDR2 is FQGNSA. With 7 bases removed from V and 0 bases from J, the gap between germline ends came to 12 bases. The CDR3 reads CASTMGSLNTEAFF. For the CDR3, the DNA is TGTGCCAGCACTATGGGCAGCTTGAACACTGAAGCTTTCTTT.

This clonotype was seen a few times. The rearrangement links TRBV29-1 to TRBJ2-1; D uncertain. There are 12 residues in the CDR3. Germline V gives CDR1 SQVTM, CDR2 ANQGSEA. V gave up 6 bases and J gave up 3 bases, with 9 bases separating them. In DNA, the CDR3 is TGCAGCGTCCCGACATTCTACAATGAGCAGTTCTTC. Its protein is CSVPTFYNEQFF.

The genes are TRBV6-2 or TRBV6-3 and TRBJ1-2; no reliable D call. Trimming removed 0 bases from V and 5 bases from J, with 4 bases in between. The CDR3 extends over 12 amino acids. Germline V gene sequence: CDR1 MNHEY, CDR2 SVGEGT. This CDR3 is CASSYSGYGYTF. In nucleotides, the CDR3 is TGTGCCAGCAGTTACTCTGGATATGGCTACACCTTC.

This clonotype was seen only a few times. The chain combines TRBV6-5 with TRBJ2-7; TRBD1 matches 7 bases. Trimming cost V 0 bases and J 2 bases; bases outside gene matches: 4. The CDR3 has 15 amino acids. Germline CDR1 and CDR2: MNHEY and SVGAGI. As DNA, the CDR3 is TGTGCCAGCAGTTACTCCTGGGACAGTCCCTACGAGCAGTACTTC. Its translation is CASSYSWDSPYEQYF.

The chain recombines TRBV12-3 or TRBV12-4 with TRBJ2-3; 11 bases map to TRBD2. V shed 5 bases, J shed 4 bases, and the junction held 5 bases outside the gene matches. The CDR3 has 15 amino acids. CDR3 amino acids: CASSPLAGVSDTQYF. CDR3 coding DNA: TGTGCCAGCAGTCCACTAGCGGGAGTGTCAGATACGCAGTATTTT.

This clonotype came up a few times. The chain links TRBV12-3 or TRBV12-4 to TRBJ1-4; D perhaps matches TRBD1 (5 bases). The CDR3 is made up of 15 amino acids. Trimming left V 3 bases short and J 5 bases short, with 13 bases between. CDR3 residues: CASSFFGHRNEKLFF. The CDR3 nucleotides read TGTGCCAGCAGTTTTTTCGGACACCGAAATGAAAAACTGTTTTTT.

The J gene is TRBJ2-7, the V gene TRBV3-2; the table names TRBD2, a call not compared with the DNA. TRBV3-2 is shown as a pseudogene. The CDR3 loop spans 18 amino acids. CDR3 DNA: TGTGCCAGCAGCCAAGCAACTGGGCGGGAGGAACAACGCTACGAGCAGTACTTC. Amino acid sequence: CASSQATGREEQRYEQYF.

For the CDR3, the DNA is TGTGCCAGCAGCCAACAAGCACTTTACGAGCAGTACTTC. Translated, it gives CASSQQALYEQYF. The V gene is TRBV3-1, the J gene TRBJ2-7; D gene unclear. Germline CDR1 reads LGHDT; CDR2 reads YNNKEL (reference sequence). V lost 2 bases, J lost 4 bases, and 9 bases lay in between. The CDR3 has 13 amino acids.

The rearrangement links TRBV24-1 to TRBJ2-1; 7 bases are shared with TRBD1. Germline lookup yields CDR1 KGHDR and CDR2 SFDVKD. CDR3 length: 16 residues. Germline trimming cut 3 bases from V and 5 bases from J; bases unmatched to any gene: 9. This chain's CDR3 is CATSDGLRGPHNEQFF. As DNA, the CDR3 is TGTGCCACCAGTGATGGGCTGAGGGGGCCCCACAATGAGCAGTTCTTC.

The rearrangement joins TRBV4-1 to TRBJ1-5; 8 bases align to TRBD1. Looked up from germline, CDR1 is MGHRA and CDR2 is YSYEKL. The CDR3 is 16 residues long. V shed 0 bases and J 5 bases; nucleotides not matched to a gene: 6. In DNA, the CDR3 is TGCGCCAGCAGCCAAGATTGGACAGGGACTTATCAGCCCCAGCATTTT. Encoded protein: CASSQDWTGTYQPQHF.

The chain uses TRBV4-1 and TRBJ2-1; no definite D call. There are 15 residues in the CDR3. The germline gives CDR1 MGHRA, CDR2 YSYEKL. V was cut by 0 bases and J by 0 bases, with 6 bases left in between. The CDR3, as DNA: TGCGCCAGCAGCCAAGATATTATCTCCTACAATGAGCAGTTCTTC. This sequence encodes CASSQDIISYNEQFF.

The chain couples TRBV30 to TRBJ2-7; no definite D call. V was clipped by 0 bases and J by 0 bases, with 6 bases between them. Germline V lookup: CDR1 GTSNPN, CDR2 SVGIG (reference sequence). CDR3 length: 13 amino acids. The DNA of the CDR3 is TGTGCCTGGAGTGTACGTGCCTCCTACGAGCAGTACTTC. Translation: CAWSVRASYEQYF.

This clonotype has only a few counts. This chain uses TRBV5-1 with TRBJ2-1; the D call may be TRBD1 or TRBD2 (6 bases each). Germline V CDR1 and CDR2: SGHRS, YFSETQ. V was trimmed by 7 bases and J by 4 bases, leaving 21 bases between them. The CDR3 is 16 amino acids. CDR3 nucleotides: TGCGCCAGCTTGGGGGGCGGCCCCGGAGGGTACAATGAGCAGTTCTTC. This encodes CASLGGGPGGYNEQFF.

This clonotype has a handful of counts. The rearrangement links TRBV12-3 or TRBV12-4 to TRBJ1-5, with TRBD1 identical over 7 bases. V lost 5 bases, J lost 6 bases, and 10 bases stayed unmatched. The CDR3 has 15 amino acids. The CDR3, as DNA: TGTGCCAGCAGTCCTCGACAGGGTACGGGTCAGCCCCAGCATTTT. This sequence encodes CASSPRQGTGQPQHF.

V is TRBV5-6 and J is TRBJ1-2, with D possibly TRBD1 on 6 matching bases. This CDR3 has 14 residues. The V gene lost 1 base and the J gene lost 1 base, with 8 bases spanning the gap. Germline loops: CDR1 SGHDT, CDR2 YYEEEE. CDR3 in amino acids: CASSLTGRNYGYTF. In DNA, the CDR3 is TGTGCCAGCAGCTTGACAGGGCGTAACTATGGCTACACCTTC.

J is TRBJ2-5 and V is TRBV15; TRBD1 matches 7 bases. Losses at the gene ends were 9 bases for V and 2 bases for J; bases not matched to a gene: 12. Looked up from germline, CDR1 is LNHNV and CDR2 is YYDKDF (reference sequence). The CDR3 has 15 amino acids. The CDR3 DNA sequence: TGTGCCACTTCCGAAGGGGGCAGGGCTCAAGAGACCCAGTACTTC. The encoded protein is CATSEGGRAQETQYF.

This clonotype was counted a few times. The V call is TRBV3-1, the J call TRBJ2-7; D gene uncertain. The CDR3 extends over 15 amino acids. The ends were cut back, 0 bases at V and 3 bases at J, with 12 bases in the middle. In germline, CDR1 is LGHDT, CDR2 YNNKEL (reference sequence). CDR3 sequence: CASSQEAMTNYEQYF. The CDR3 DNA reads TGTGCCAGCAGCCAAGAGGCAATGACAAACTACGAGCAGTACTTC.

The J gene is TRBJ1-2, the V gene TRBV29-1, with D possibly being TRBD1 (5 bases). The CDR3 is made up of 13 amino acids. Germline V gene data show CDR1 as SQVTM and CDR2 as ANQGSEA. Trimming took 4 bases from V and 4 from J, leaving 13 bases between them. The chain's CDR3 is CSVGGGTSYGYTF. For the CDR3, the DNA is TGCAGCGTTGGCGGGGGAACAAGCTATGGCTACACCTTC.

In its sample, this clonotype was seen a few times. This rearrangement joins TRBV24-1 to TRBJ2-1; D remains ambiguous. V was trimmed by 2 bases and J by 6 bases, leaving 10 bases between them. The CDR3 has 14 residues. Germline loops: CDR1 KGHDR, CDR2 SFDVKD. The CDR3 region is CATSDSSTPNEQFF. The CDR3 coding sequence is TGTGCCACCAGTGATTCTTCGACCCCCAATGAGCAGTTCTTC.